This TCR beta chain was sequenced during a study of cytomegalovirus exposure and HLA in healthy donors. Study-wide results and caveats: Sequencing depth across donors, presence/absence analyses assumed, was roughly uniform. A later analysis linked around 17,000 TCR beta sequences to HLA alleles at 0.05 false discovery rate. Most of the CMV-associated TCR beta chains (in a later analysis) appeared to be HLA-restricted.

Primers: 60 Vbeta forward and 13 Jbeta reverse. Authors' methods: About 11 million of 65 million to 95 million unique TCR beta chains were shared, per a later count. Repertoires were generated with immunoSEQ multiplex PCR, while TCRdb's copy carries only in-frame clones and drops some. The V and J calls and the clone size are those of that table, but D and trimming were determined from the DNA. Of around 120,000 clones in the sample, over 80% are singletons; the top ten hold about 1.2%. Trimming pared 6 bases from V and 2 bases from J, leaving 12 bases between. This CDR3 spans 14 amino acids. The germline V gene encodes CDR1 LNHDA and CDR2 SQIVND (reference sequence). In regard to this clone: Its antigen is unidentified.

The sample comprised PBMCs. This TCR was sampled from a boy aged 10-17 years in good health and CMV-seronegative. The chain carries TRBV19 and TRBJ2-3, with D tentatively TRBD1 (5 bases). CDR3 sequence: CASSPSTATDTQYF. The CDR3, as DNA: TGTGCCAGTAGCCCCTCGACAGCCACAGATACGCAGTATTTT. Looking up the rest from reference TRBV19 and TRBJ2-3 gives the full variable domain: DGGITQSPKYLFRKEGQNVTLSCEQNLNHDAMYWYRQDPGQGLRLIYYSQIVNDFQKGDIAEGYSVSREKKESFPLTVTSAQKNPTAFYLCASSPSTATDTQYFGPGTRLTVL.